What follows are 29 T cell receptor beta chains derived from one specimen sequenced in a study of naive and memory T cell subsets. Blood and skin TCR RNA was reverse transcribed with alpha and beta constant primers. TCRdb fed the 5' RACE reads into MiXCR, producing one record per CDR3 protein. The sample records about 21,000 distinct CDR3 sequences, around 3.9% being singletons. Whole blood, 2 to 2.5 ml, came from adult healthy volunteers. The source is a male donor in good health.

There are a few counts of this clonotype. The J gene is TRBJ2-7, the V gene TRBV20-1; maybe TRBD1 (6 bases). V lost 2 bases to trimming and J lost 8 bases, with 22 bases between them. The CDR3 runs to 15 residues. Germline CDR1 and CDR2: DFQATT and SNEGSKA (reference sequence). The chain's CDR3 is CSARSGGDAGFKQYF. CDR3 nucleotides: TGCAGTGCTAGATCTGGGGGCGACGCCGGATTCAAGCAGTACTTC.

This clonotype appeared many times. This sequence joins TRBV30 and TRBJ1-2; TRBD1 agrees at 7 bases. The CDR3 runs to 12 residues. V trimming: 7 bases; J trimming: 2 bases; junction bases outside the gene matches: 4. The germline V gene encodes CDR1 GTSNPN and CDR2 SVGIG (reference sequence). The CDR3 coding sequence is TGTGCCTATTTGACAGGGAACTATGGCTACACCTTC. Encoded protein: CAYLTGNYGYTF.

This clonotype is medium-sized (0.01 to 0.1%) by share. This chain links TRBV11-3 with TRBJ2-1; TRBD2 agrees at 9 bases. The length of the CDR3 is 15 residues. V lost 4 bases to trimming and J lost 8 bases; unmatched junction nucleotides: 9. Per germline, CDR1 SGHNT and CDR2 YENEEA. CDR3 nucleotide sequence: TGTGCCAGCAGCTCGAGGGATAGCGGGAGTCATGAGCAGTTCTTC. It is translated as CASSSRDSGSHEQFF.

This clonotype was detected only a few times. The chain has TRBV4-3 and TRBJ2-2; D gene unclear. The germline gives CDR1 LGHNA, CDR2 YSLEER. There are 15 residues in the CDR3. V was trimmed by 0 bases and J by 1 base, leaving 6 bases between them. The CDR3 is CASSQEYWNTGELFF. Written as DNA, the CDR3 is TGCGCCAGCAGCCAAGAGTACTGGAACACCGGGGAGCTGTTTTTT.

This clonotype was recorded many times. The chain carries TRBV2 and TRBJ2-4, with TRBD1 as a possible D gene (6 bases). CDR1 and CDR2 from the germline V gene are SNHLY and FYNNEI. V dropped 9 bases and J dropped 5 bases, with 14 bases sitting between them. This CDR3 spans 13 amino acids. DNA for the CDR3: TGTGCCAGGGCGGACAGCCGGGAAAACATTCAGTACTTC. This gives the protein CARADSRENIQYF.

This clonotype was seen repeatedly, ten times or more. Written as DNA, the CDR3 is TGTGCCAGCAGCCAATCCCCTTCAGTCTCAATAGGCTACAATGAGCAGTTCTTC. It codes for CASSQSPSVSIGYNEQFF. The chain recombines TRBV4-2 with TRBJ2-1; D not resolved. Per the germline V gene, CDR1 is LGHNA and CDR2 is YNFKEQ. The germline V and J ends were trimmed by 2 bases and 3 bases, with 20 bases remaining between them. The CDR3 has 18 residues.

There are many counts of this clonotype. The rearrangement joins TRBV19 to TRBJ1-5; D uncertain. Trimming pared 3 bases from V and 0 bases from J, leaving 9 bases between. The CDR3 contains 15 residues. Germline V gene sequence: CDR1 LNHDA, CDR2 SQIVND (reference sequence). The CDR3 loop reads CASSIGVYSNQPQHF. The CDR3 DNA sequence: TGTGCCAGTAGTATTGGGGTGTATAGCAATCAGCCCCAGCATTTT.

The CDR3 sequence: CAISESEFYNEQFF. The DNA of the CDR3 is TGTGCCATCAGTGAGTCAGAGTTCTACAATGAGCAGTTCTTC. The chain carries TRBV10-3 and TRBJ2-1; D is unresolved. CDR1 ENHRY and CDR2 SYGVKD come from the germline V gene. Between the trimmed V and J ends, which lost 0 bases and 3 bases, there was a span of 6 bases. The CDR3 spans 14 residues.

This clonotype came up many times. The V and J genes are TRBV2 and TRBJ2-2; TRBD2 matches 11 bases. Trimming took 5 bases from V and 0 from J; bases not matched to a gene: 8. Per germline, CDR1 SNHLY and CDR2 FYNNEI. The CDR3 sequence is 18 residues long. In DNA, the CDR3 is TGTGCCAGCAGTAGTCGACTAGCGGGGATACCGAACACCGGGGAGCTGTTTTTT. Protein product: CASSSRLAGIPNTGELFF. The variable domain in full, with the rest retrieved from reference TRBV2 and TRBJ2-2, is EPEVTQTPSHQVTQMGQEVILRCVPISNHLYFYWYRQILGQKVEFLVSFYNNEISEKSEIFDDQFSVERPDGSNFTLKIRSTKLEDSAMYFCASSSRLAGIPNTGELFFGEGSRLTVL.

This clonotype was observed at least ten times. The gene calls are TRBV7-2 and TRBJ2-3; no firm D call. The CDR3 consists of 16 residues. CDR1 is SGHTA, CDR2 FQGNSA, per germline. Trimming shortened V by 1 base and J by 1 base, and 12 bases separated the two germline ends. CDR3 nucleotide sequence: TGTGCCAGCAGCTTAGACGGGCGCAGACGCACAGATACGCAGTATTTT. This sequence encodes CASSLDGRRRTDTQYF.

This clonotype was seen many times. The genes are TRBV20-1 and TRBJ1-1, with a possible D match to TRBD1 (5 bases). Trimming removed 7 bases at V and 6 bases at J, with 9 bases between. The CDR3 extends over 10 amino acids. CDR1 and CDR2 (germline): DFQATT, SNEGSKA (reference sequence). The CDR3 region has the DNA TGCAGTGTTTTGGGGGCTGAAGCTTTCTTT. Translating it yields CSVLGAEAFF.

This clonotype occurred many times. J is TRBJ2-3 and V is TRBV3-1, with D uncertain. Germline CDR1 is LGHDT and CDR2 is YNNKEL (reference sequence). The V end was cut by 4 bases, the J end by 0 bases, with 11 bases between. The CDR3 totals 15 residues. Written as DNA, the CDR3 is TGTGCCAGCAGCCCCAGACTGGCTAGCACAGATACGCAGTATTTT. It yields the protein CASSPRLASTDTQYF.

This clonotype was seen repeatedly, ten times or more. The J gene is TRBJ1-5, the V gene TRBV10-3; D gene unclear. From germline, CDR1 is ENHRY and CDR2 SYGVKD. The CDR3 sequence is 14 residues long. V lost 6 bases to trimming and J lost 0 bases, with 9 bases between them. The DNA for the CDR3 is TGTGCCATCAGCGACGGAGATAGCAATCAGCCCCAGCATTTT. Its translation: CAISDGDSNQPQHF.

This clonotype has a count of ten or more. The chain joins TRBV12-5 to TRBJ2-7; the D gene is possibly TRBD1 (5 bases). Germline V gene sequence: CDR1 LGHNT, CDR2 FRNRAP. CDR3 length: 14 residues. V shed 3 bases and J shed 2 bases, with 11 bases lying between them. The CDR3 nucleotides read TGTGCTAGTGGTTTTGCGACAGTGACCTACGAGCAGTACTTC. Residues: CASGFATVTYEQYF.

This clonotype was counted at least ten times. The chain joins TRBV7-9 to TRBJ2-3; D is undetermined. The CDR3 sequence is 15 residues long. From germline, CDR1 is SEHNR and CDR2 FQNEAQ (reference sequence). The V and J ends lost 3 bases and 1 base respectively, with 11 bases between them. The CDR3, as DNA: TGTGCCAGCAGCTTTCGTGGACGACGCACAGATACGCAGTATTTT. The encoded protein is CASSFRGRRTDTQYF.

Ten or more counts support this clonotype. The V call is TRBV6-5, the J call TRBJ2-7; either TRBD1 or TRBD2 may supply D (7 bases each). Trimming stripped 4 bases from V and 6 bases from J, with 19 bases between. The CDR3 spans 15 residues. Germline values: CDR1 MNHEY, CDR2 SVGAGI. The DNA of the CDR3 is TGTGCCAGCAGTTTAAACACAGGGGTAGCGGGCGAGCAGTACTTC. Protein product: CASSLNTGVAGEQYF.

This clonotype appeared many times. The chain uses TRBV1 and TRBJ2-1. TRBV1 constitutes a pseudogene. The CDR3 totals 16 residues. CDR3 nucleotide sequence: TGCACCAGCAGCCACACCCACGGTGGCCTGTACAATGAGCAGTTCTTC. It translates to CTSSHTHGGLYNEQFF.

This clonotype was recorded at least ten times. This chain connects TRBV20-1 to TRBJ2-4, with D perhaps assigned TRBD1 or TRBD2 (5 bases each). Trimming pared 6 bases from V and 1 base from J, leaving 16 bases between. The CDR3 runs 15 residues. The germline V gene has CDR1 DFQATT and CDR2 SNEGSKA (reference sequence). CDR3 region: CSAPGTPGAKNIQYF. The CDR3 nucleotides are TGCAGTGCACCTGGGACCCCCGGGGCCAAAAACATTCAGTACTTC.

This clonotype was seen ten or more times. The chain joins TRBV28 to TRBJ2-1; no reliable D call. This CDR3 has 13 amino acids. The V end lost 5 bases, the J end lost 8 bases, and 13 bases lay between the germline ends. Germline assignment: CDR1 MDHEN and CDR2 SYDVKM. CDR3 bases: TGTGCCAGCAGTACCCGGGCTAGGGATGAGCAGTTCTTC. This encodes CASSTRARDEQFF.

To note about this clonotype: This could be a read error, since a much larger clone is one nucleotide away. The V and J genes are TRBV3-1 and TRBJ1-6, with a possible D match to TRBD1 (5 bases). The ends were cut back, 1 base at V and 7 bases at J, with 20 bases in the middle. Germline values: CDR1 LGHDT, CDR2 YNNKEL (reference sequence). This CDR3 is 18 amino acids long. The CDR3 bases are TGTGCCAGCAGCCAAGCGGCCCACAGGCTCTCTGGGAATTCACCCCTCCACTTT. Its protein is CASSQAAHRLSGNSPLHF.

This clonotype was counted many times. J is TRBJ2-3 and V is TRBV7-9; possible D gene TRBD1, 6 bases. Trimming cost V 5 bases and J 2 bases, with 14 bases left between them. This CDR3 is built from 15 residues. The germline V gene encodes CDR1 SEHNR and CDR2 FQNEAQ (reference sequence). CDR3 DNA: TGTGCCAGCAGCCAGACCAGGGGACCCACAGATACGCAGTATTTT. Translated: CASSQTRGPTDTQYF.

This clonotype was picked up many times. The chain uses TRBV18 and TRBJ1-1, with no clear D. This CDR3 has 14 amino acids. Germline CDR1 is KGHSH and CDR2 is LQKENI. V dropped 1 base and J dropped 7 bases, with 13 bases sitting between them. The CDR3 loop is CASSPLPQPDEAFF. Written as DNA, the CDR3 is TGTGCCAGCTCACCACTGCCCCAGCCCGATGAAGCTTTCTTT.

This clonotype was seen repeatedly, ten times or more. This sequence joins TRBV19 and TRBJ1-1; the D is unclear. The CDR3 spans 15 residues. V lost 9 bases to trimming and J lost 0 bases, with 17 bases between them. Looked up from germline, CDR1 is LNHDA and CDR2 is SQIVND (reference sequence). In DNA form, the CDR3 reads TGTGCCAGCCAGGAGTTGAGAAGCATGAACACTGAAGCTTTCTTT. This sequence encodes CASQELRSMNTEAFF.

In its sample, this clonotype was seen many times. The V gene is TRBV3-1, the J gene TRBJ2-7; TRBD1 matches at 11 bases. Germline V gene data show CDR1 as LGHDT and CDR2 as YNNKEL (reference sequence). This CDR3 comprises 15 residues. Unmatched junction bases numbered 4, after V lost 4 bases and J lost 2 bases. The CDR3 loop reads CASSPAGQGAYEQYF. CDR3 DNA sequence: TGTGCCAGCAGCCCCGCGGGACAGGGGGCCTACGAGCAGTACTTC.

There are many counts of this clonotype. This chain connects TRBV6-1 to TRBJ2-7; weak D call: TRBD2 (7 bases). V lost 6 bases and J 7 bases, leaving 22 bases between the germline ends. Germline values: CDR1 MNHNS, CDR2 SASEGT. The CDR3 contains 15 residues. The CDR3 region has the DNA TGTGCCAGCAGCCGACGAGGGGCGGGGGCGCTTGAGCAGTACTTC. Encoded protein: CASSRRGAGALEQYF.

This clonotype came up many times. The chain links TRBV30 to TRBJ2-7; 9 bases match TRBD1. CDR1 and CDR2 (germline): GTSNPN, SVGIG (reference sequence). This CDR3 is 14 amino acids long. Unmatched junction bases numbered 5, after V lost 1 base and J lost 4 bases. For the CDR3, the DNA is TGTGCCTGGAGTGGGACAGGGGCGTCGTACGAGCAGTACTTC. This gives the protein CAWSGTGASYEQYF.

Ten or more counts support this clonotype. V is TRBV19 and J is TRBJ1-2, with D tentatively TRBD1 (5 bases). Trimming took 5 bases from V and 8 from J, leaving 12 bases between them. Germline V CDR1 and CDR2: LNHDA, SQIVND (reference sequence). CDR3 length: 12 residues. CDR3 in DNA: TGTGCCAGTAGTTTCCGGGACGGAGGCTACACCTTC. Its protein is CASSFRDGGYTF.

Many counts were recorded for this clonotype. The chain joins TRBV6-5 to TRBJ2-1; TRBD1 aligns across 11 bases. Germline assignment: CDR1 MNHEY and CDR2 SVGAGI. Trimming cost V 7 bases and J 4 bases; bases outside gene matches: 6. The CDR3 is made up of 15 amino acids. The CDR3 coding sequence is TGTGCCAGCAAGGCGGACAGGGGGCAATACAATGAGCAGTTCTTC. Encoded protein: CASKADRGQYNEQFF.

V gene TRBV20-1 combines with J gene TRBJ1-6; TRBD1 matches 10 bases. The J segment lost 13 bases and the V segment lost 6 bases, leaving 9 bases of the junction unmatched. The CDR3 is made up of 13 amino acids. CDR1 DFQATT and CDR2 SNEGSKA come from the germline V gene (reference sequence). CDR3 in DNA: TGCAGTGCAAAAGGGACAGGGGAGCTTCCCCTCCACTTT. It specifies CSAKGTGELPLHF.